Reported below is one T cell receptor beta chain. Its antigen is unidentified. Sequenced by immunoSEQ multiplex PCR; TCRdb stores in-frame clones only, minus some. Among tens of thousands of clones, approximately 83% were seen once, and the ten largest hold 20% to 25%. These data come from a study of OX40 agonist ivuxolimab in advanced cancers. Study observations and caveats: At 0.1 to 3.0 mg/kg and by week 6, clonal expansion occurred in CD4+ and CD8+ blood T cells. The average count of expanded clones was higher among CD8+ T cells than among CD4+. Researchers did not determine the expanded peripheral T cells' antigen specificity.

With V trimmed by 5 bases and J by 1 base, 12 bases remained unmatched. Germline V lookup: CDR1 SGHAT, CDR2 FQNNGV. The CDR3 runs to 17 residues. The sample was CD4+ or CD8+ T cells sorted from blood, taken in a trial of the OX40 agonist ivuxolimab. The rearrangement uses TRBV11-2 and TRBJ2-3; 7 bases align to TRBD2. This TCR came from an adult with an advanced solid tumor such as melanoma, head and neck, liver or kidney cancer. The CDR3 spells CASSPQPGLAGTDTQYF. CDR3 nucleotides: TGTGCCAGCAGCCCCCAACCGGGGCTAGCGGGCACAGATACGCAGTATTTT.